These 7 T cell receptor beta chains came from one sample sequenced in a study of blood T cell repertoires in COVID-19. The repertoire was sequenced with immunoSEQ multiplex PCR; TCRdb's copy has only in-frame clones and lacks some. The table includes some 320,000 clones, 85% detected once. The sample was PBMCs or T cells enriched from blood (not recorded which). All receptors come from a woman aged 25 to 39 who had been exposed to COVID-19.

The gene calls are TRBV3-1 (or the pseudogene TRBV3-2) and TRBJ2-7; 7 bases are shared with TRBD2. V lost 0 bases and J lost 2; bases outside the gene matches: 4. The CDR3 has 15 residues. Germline V gives CDR1 LGHDT, CDR2 YNNKEL (reference sequence). The CDR3 DNA reads as TGTGCCAGCAGCCAAGATCCAGGGACTACCTACGAGCAGTACTTC. Protein: CASSQDPGTTYEQYF.

The CDR3 sequence is CASSLAQSEAFF. DNA for the CDR3: TGCGCCAGCAGCTTGGCCCAGTCTGAAGCTTTCTTT. The V call is TRBV5-1, the J call TRBJ1-1; D not certain. V was shortened by 0 bases and J by 6 bases, with 6 bases between the two germline ends. Germline V gene lookup returns CDR1 SGHRS and CDR2 YFSETQ. There are 12 residues in the CDR3.

This rearrangement joins TRBV7-8 to TRBJ1-2; D remains unclear. The germline V gene has CDR1 SGHVS and CDR2 FQNEAQ. This CDR3 contains 14 residues. V was cut by 1 base and J by 8 bases, with 14 bases left in between. The CDR3 sequence: CASSLGVVSLGYTF. CDR3 DNA: TGTGCCAGCAGCTTAGGCGTAGTCTCTTTAGGCTACACCTTC. The variable domain in full, with the rest retrieved from reference TRBV7-8 and TRBJ1-2, is GAGVSQSPRYKVAKRGQDVALRCDPISGHVSLFWYQQALGQGPEFLTYFQNEAQLDKSGLPSDRFFAERPEGSVSTLKIQRTQQEDSAVYLCASSLGVVSLGYTFGSGTRLTVV.

This chain links TRBV5-6 with TRBJ2-5, with 8 bases matching TRBD1. The germline gives CDR1 SGHDT, CDR2 YYEEEE. The trim removed 0 bases at V and 5 bases at J, leaving 3 bases unmatched. The CDR3 sequence is 14 residues long. Here the CDR3 reads CASSLAGGEETQYF. The CDR3 coding sequence is TGTGCCAGCAGCTTGGCAGGGGGCGAGGAGACCCAGTACTTC.

The chain joins TRBV7-9 to TRBJ2-1, with 9 positions matching TRBD2. CDR3 length: 17 residues. The V gene's germline CDR1 is SEHNR and CDR2 FQNEAQ (reference sequence). The trim removed 1 base at V and 6 bases at J, leaving 10 bases unmatched. The CDR3 sequence: CASSLVYLAGVGNEQFF. The CDR3 DNA reads TGTGCCAGCAGCTTAGTGTATTTAGCGGGAGTTGGCAATGAGCAGTTCTTC. Full variable domain (outside the CDR3, taken from reference TRBV7-9 and TRBJ2-1): DTGVSQNPRHKITKRGQNVTFRCDPISEHNRLYWYRQTLGQGPEFLTYFQNEAQLEKSRLLSDRFSAERPKGSFSTLEIQRTEQGDSAMYLCASSLVYLAGVGNEQFFGPGTRLTVL.

The gene calls are TRBV27 and TRBJ2-3, with 7 bases identical to TRBD2. V was clipped by 4 bases and J by 0 bases; unmatched bases: 4. The CDR3 loop spans 15 amino acids. CDR1 MNHEY and CDR2 SMNVEV come from the germline V gene (reference sequence). The CDR3 spells CASSWGTTSTDTQYF. The CDR3 DNA is TGTGCCAGCAGTTGGGGGACTACTAGCACAGATACGCAGTATTTT.

This clone was seen repeatedly, ten times or more. The rearrangement uses TRBV7-3 and TRBJ2-3, with TRBD1 identical over 10 bases. The CDR3 sequence is 15 residues long. Germline CDR1 SGHTA, CDR2 FQGTGA. V lost 5 bases, J lost 4 bases, and 6 bases stayed unmatched. The CDR3 region is CASSQRTGGSDTQYF. The CDR3 bases are TGTGCCAGCAGCCAGCGGACAGGGGGATCAGATACGCAGTATTTT.